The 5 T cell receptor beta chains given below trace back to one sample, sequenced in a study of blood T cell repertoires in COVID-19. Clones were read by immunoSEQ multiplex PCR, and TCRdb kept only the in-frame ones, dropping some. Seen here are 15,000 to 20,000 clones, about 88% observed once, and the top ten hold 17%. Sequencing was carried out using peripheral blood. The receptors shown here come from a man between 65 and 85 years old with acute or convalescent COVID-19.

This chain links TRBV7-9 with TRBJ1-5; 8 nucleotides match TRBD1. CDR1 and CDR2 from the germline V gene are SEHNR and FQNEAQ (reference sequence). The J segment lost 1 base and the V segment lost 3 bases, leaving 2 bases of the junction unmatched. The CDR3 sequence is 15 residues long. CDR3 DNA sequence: TGTGCCAGCAGCTTCGACAGGGGCAGCAATCAGCCCCAGCATTTT. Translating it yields CASSFDRGSNQPQHF.

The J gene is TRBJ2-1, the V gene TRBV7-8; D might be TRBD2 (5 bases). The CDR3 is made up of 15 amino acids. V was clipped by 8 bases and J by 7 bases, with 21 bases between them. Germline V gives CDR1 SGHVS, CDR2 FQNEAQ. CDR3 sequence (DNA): TGTGCCAGCTCAAAGGTGGGAGTCTTGGGTAATGAGCAGTTCTTC. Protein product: CASSKVGVLGNEQFF.

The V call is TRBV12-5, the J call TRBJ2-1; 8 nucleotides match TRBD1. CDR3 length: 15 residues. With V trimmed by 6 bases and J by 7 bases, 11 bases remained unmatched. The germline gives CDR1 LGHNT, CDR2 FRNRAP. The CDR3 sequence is CASGSDRGLANEQFF. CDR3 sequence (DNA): TGTGCTAGTGGATCCGACAGGGGTTTGGCGAATGAGCAGTTCTTC. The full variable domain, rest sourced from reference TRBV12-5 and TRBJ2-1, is DARVTQTPRHKVTEMGQEVTMRCQPILGHNTVFWYRQTMMQGLELLAYFRNRAPLDDSGMPKDRFSAEMPDATLATLKIQPSEPRDSAVYFCASGSDRGLANEQFFGPGTRLTVL.

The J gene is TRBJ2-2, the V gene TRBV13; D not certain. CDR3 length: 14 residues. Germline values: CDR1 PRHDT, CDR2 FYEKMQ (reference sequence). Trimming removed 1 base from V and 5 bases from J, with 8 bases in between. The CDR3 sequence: CASSLAVRTGELFF. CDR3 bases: TGTGCCAGCAGCTTAGCTGTTCGGACCGGGGAGCTGTTTTTT.

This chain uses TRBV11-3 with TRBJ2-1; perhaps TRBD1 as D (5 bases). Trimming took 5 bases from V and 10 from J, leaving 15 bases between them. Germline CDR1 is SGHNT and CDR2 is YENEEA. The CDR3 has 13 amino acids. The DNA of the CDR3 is TGTGCCAGCAGCGGAGACCCCGCAGGGGAGCAGTTCTTC. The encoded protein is CASSGDPAGEQFF.